A single sample gave rise to the 9 T cell receptor beta chains below, sequenced in a study of blood T cell repertoires in COVID-19. Produced via immunoSEQ multiplex PCR; TCRdb's table is partial and in-frame only. The sample includes around 260,000 clones, about nine tenths of them seen just once. The specimen sequenced was peripheral blood. Source of these receptors: a woman aged 30 to 39 with active or convalescent COVID-19.

V and J are TRBV18 and TRBJ2-4; D unclear. CDR1 and CDR2 from the germline V gene are KGHSH and LQKENI. With 3 bases removed from V and 13 bases from J, the gap between germline ends came to 16 bases. The CDR3 extends over 13 amino acids. The CDR3 DNA reads as TGTGCCAGCTCACCTGCACCGGGTGGCATGCAGTACTTC. Translated, it gives CASSPAPGGMQYF.

The rearrangement uses TRBV6-5 and TRBJ1-1; 10 nucleotides agree with TRBD1. V dropped 5 bases and J dropped 6; count of bases not matched to a gene: 3. The CDR3 runs to 13 residues. Germline CDR1 reads MNHEY; CDR2 reads SVGAGI. CDR3 sequence: CASSRQGAAEAFF. DNA for the CDR3: TGTGCCAGCAGTAGACAGGGGGCGGCTGAAGCTTTCTTT.

The chain uses TRBV3-1 (or the pseudogene TRBV3-2) and TRBJ2-1; TRBD2 matches 12 bases. Germline CDR1 LGHDT, CDR2 YNNKEL (reference sequence). With V trimmed by 5 bases and J by 4 bases, 6 bases remained unmatched. The CDR3 is 16 residues long. CDR3 protein: CASSYTSGGLYNEQFF. Here the CDR3 DNA reads TGTGCCAGCAGCTATACTAGCGGGGGGCTGTACAATGAGCAGTTCTTC.

The chain employs TRBV30 and TRBJ1-1; 8 bases are shared with TRBD1. Germline V gives CDR1 GTSNPN, CDR2 SVGIG (reference sequence). After removal of 3 bases from V and 7 bases from J, the junction contained 1 base not matched to a gene. The length of the CDR3 is 11 residues. The CDR3 DNA is TGTGCCTGGAGCGGACAGGGTGAAGCTTTCTTT. It specifies CAWSGQGEAFF.

The table lists this clone with a count of one. V usage is TRBV18 and J usage is TRBJ1-2; 8 nucleotides align to TRBD1. The CDR3 contains 14 residues. Germline CDR1 KGHSH, CDR2 LQKENI. V dropped 4 bases and J dropped 4; count of bases not matched to a gene: 5. The CDR3 spells CASSRAGGLYGYTF. The CDR3 nucleotides read TGTGCCAGCTCACGAGCAGGGGGCCTCTATGGCTACACCTTC. Full variable domain (missing parts from reference TRBV18 and TRBJ1-2): NAGVMQNPRHLVRRRGQEARLRCSPMKGHSHVYWYRQLPEEGLKFMVYLQKENIIDESGMPKERFSAEFPKEGPSILRIQQVVRGDSAAYFCASSRAGGLYGYTFGSGTRLTVV.

The V call is TRBV27, the J call TRBJ2-3; D is unresolved. Germline V gene sequence: CDR1 MNHEY, CDR2 SMNVEV (reference sequence). The CDR3 contains 13 residues. Trimming shortened V by 10 bases and J by 0 bases, and 11 bases separated the two germline ends. This chain's CDR3 is CATLNGSTDTQYF. The DNA for the CDR3 is TGTGCCACCCTTAACGGGAGCACAGATACGCAGTATTTT.

The chain joins TRBV5-4 to TRBJ1-3, with unresolved D. Germline CDR1 is SGHNT and CDR2 is YYREEE (reference sequence). The V gene lost 0 bases and the J gene lost 3 bases, with 7 bases spanning the gap. The CDR3 spans 14 residues. DNA for the CDR3: TGTGCCAGCAGCTTGGGAGGGAATGGAAACACCATATATTTT. Its protein product is CASSLGGNGNTIYF.

The V gene is TRBV12-3 or TRBV12-4, the J gene TRBJ1-1, with unresolved D. Between the trimmed V and J ends, which lost 2 bases and 0 bases, there was a span of 4 bases. The CDR3 length is 13 residues. CDR3 coding DNA: TGTGCCAGCAGTTTACAGATGAACACTGAAGCTTTCTTT. It translates to CASSLQMNTEAFF.

The genes are TRBV2 and TRBJ1-5, with 7 positions matching TRBD1. Germline assignment: CDR1 SNHLY and CDR2 FYNNEI. After removal of 7 bases from V and 8 bases from J, the junction contained 17 bases not matched to a gene. CDR3 length: 16 residues. The CDR3 DNA follows: TGTGCCAGCACCCCGACTTCCGGGACAGCTGTTAAGCCCCAGCATTTT. It is translated as CASTPTSGTAVKPQHF.